This note documents a single T cell receptor beta chain sequence. This receptor's antigen is unknown. No base-level quality is on record; no much larger clone is a single base apart. Collaborating institutions collected whole blood in K2EDTA tubes following their own protocols. For TCRbeta analysis, collaborators shipped samples in one of three forms: frozen whole blood, isolated PBMCs, or DNA extracted from either of those sample types. The junction carries 12 bases between V and J, which are trimmed by 3 bases and 1 base respectively. The germline V gene (reference sequence) specifies LNHDA as CDR1 and SQIVND as CDR2. The CDR3 sequence holds 15 residues, the cysteine and phenylalanine included. Only the CDR3 portion is preserved as DNA: 45 bases, with reading frame beginning at the first base. The data originate from a study of blood T cell repertoires in COVID-19 (dated by TCRdb to the early 2020s). Broadly, across the study: Samples from collaborators originated in the United States, Italy and Spain and spanned both the acute and convalescent phases of COVID-19. The prospective study material was composed of cDNA or gDNA derived from T cells, B-cell-depleted T cells, or PBMCs. Subjects who had been exposed to COVID-19, were actively infected with it, or had recovered from it provided the deeply sampled blood TCRbeta repertoires that made up the dataset. The repertoires were released in a freely available public database meant as a resource for research on the immune response to SARS-CoV-2. The samples were drawn from the first 160 participants of the ongoing ImmuneRACE study and from over 950 subjects provided by 6 global collaborators. The sample metadata nearly always contained a de-identified subject ID, COVID-19 status, age in years and sex. Where available, HLA class I and class II types were taken from metadata supplied by the sample provider and were not determined by assay-based typing. Study-wide conclusions, independent of this receptor: The amount of clinical and demographic metadata varied by source and participant and was provided uncurated.

TCRbeta CDR3 regions were amplified from genomic DNA using the immunoSEQ Assay, a bias-controlled multiplex PCR. The published analysis was carried out like this. The number of nucleated cells in each sample was estimated by amplification of reference gene primers within the assay. To quantify the absolute abundance of each unique TCRbeta CDR3 rearrangement, sequence reads were collapsed and filtered. Productive Simpson clonality was computed per sample as the square root of Simpson's diversity index over productive rearrangements. In TCRdb, the immuneACCESS table is reduced to in-frame sequences with V and J assigned. These tables do not hold every clone; where another copy was compared, an unresolved V gene accounts for under half, and the others remain unexplained. For V, J and clone size, that table is used; D and trimming come from the DNA. The sample table lists 70,000 or so clones, 65% to 90% of them with a count of one. Jointly, the top ten make up about 6% of the sample.

What was sequenced was peripheral blood. This TCR was recovered from a woman aged 55-69 years with acute or convalescent COVID-19. The sequence joins TRBV19 to TRBJ1-1; TRBD1 is a possible D gene, resting on 5 matching bases. The CDR3: CASSMAGRGNTEAFF. Read as DNA, the sequence is TGTGCCAGTAGTATGGCGGGGCGGGGGAACACTGAAGCTTTCTTT.